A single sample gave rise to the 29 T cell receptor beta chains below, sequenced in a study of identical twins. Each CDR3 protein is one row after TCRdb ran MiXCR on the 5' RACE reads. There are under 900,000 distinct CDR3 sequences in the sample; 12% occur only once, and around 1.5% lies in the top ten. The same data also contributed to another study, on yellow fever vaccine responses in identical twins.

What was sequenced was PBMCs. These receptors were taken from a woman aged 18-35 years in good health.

The chain's CDR3 is CSAYWTGRNEQFF. CDR3 bases: TGCAGCGCCTACTGGACAGGGCGTAATGAGCAGTTCTTC. This chain joins TRBV29-1 and TRBJ2-1; TRBD1 matches at 8 bases. The V segment lost 7 bases and the J segment 7 bases; nucleotides outside the gene matches: 9. Germline-derived CDR1 and CDR2 are SQVTM and ANQGSEA. The CDR3 totals 13 residues.

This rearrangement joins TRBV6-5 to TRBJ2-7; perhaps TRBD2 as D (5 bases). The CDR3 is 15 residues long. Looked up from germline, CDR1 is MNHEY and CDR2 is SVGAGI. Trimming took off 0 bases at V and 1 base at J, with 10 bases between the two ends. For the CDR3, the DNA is TGTGCCAGCAGTTACTCGGATAGCGCGTCCTACGAGCAGTACTTC. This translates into CASSYSDSASYEQYF.

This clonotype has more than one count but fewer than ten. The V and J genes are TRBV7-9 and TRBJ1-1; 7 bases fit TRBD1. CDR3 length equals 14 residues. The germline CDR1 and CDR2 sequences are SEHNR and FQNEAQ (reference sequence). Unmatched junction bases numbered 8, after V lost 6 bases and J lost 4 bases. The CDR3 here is CASRETGSPTEAFF. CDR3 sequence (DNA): TGTGCCAGCAGGGAGACAGGGAGCCCCACTGAAGCTTTCTTT.

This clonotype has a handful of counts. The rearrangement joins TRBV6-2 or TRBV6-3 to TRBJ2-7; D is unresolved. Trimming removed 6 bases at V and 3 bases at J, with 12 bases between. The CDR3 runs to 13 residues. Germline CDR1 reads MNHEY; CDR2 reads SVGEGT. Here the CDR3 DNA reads TGTGCCAGCAGCCGCGGACGGTTCTACGAGCAGTACGTC. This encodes CASSRGRFYEQYV.

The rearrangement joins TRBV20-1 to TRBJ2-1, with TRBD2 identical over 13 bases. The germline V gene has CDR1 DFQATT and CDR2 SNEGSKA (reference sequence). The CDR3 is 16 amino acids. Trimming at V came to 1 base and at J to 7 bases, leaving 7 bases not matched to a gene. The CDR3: CSARAPTSGRSNEQFF. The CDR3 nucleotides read TGCAGTGCTAGAGCCCCGACTAGCGGGAGGAGTAATGAGCAGTTCTTC.

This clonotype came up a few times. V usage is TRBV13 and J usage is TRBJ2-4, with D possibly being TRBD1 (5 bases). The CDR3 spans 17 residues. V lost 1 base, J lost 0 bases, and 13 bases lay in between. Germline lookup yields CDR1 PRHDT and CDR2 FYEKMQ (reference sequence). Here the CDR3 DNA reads TGTGCCAGCAGCTTAGAGGGGTTACCACTAGCCAAAAACATTCAGTACTTC. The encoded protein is CASSLEGLPLAKNIQYF.

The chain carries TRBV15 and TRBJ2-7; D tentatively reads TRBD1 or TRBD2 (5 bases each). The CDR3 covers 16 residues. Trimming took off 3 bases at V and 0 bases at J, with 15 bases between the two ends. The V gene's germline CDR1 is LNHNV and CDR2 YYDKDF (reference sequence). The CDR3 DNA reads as TGTGCCACCAGCAGCAACCGGGGCCTCTTCTCCTACGAGCAGTACTTC. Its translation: CATSSNRGLFSYEQYF.

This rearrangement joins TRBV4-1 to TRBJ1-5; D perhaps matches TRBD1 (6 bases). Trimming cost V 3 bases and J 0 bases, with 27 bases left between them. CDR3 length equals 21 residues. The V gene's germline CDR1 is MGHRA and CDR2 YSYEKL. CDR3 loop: CASSQGVVRLGGPYSNQPQHF. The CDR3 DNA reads TGCGCCAGCAGCCAGGGAGTGGTAAGGTTAGGGGGGCCTTATAGCAATCAGCCCCAGCATTTT.

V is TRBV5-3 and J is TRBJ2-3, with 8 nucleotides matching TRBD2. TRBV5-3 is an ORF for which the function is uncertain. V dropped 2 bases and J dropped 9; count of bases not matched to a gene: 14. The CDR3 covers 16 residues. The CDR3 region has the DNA TGTGCCAGAAGCTTCCAAGGAGCGGGAGTTGGGTTAACGCAGTATTTT. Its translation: CARSFQGAGVGLTQYF.

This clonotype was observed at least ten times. In nucleotides, the CDR3 is TGTGCCAGCAGTTTATTGGGGCACCCAGAGACCCAGTACTTC. Protein product: CASSLLGHPETQYF. V is TRBV28 and J is TRBJ2-5; possible D gene TRBD1, 5 bases. The CDR3 is 14 residues long. Germline V gene lookup returns CDR1 MDHEN and CDR2 SYDVKM. Trimming took 1 base from V and 4 from J, leaving 10 bases between them.

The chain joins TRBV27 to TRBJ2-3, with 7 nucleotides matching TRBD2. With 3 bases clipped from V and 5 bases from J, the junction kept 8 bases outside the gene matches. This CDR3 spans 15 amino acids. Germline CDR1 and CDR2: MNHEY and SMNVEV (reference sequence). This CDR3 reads CASSFEPSGQDTQYF. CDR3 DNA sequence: TGTGCCAGCAGTTTTGAGCCTAGCGGTCAAGATACGCAGTATTTT.

The CDR3 is CASSLRTTGAQYF. Here the CDR3 DNA reads TGTGCCAGCAGCCTCCGGACCACAGGGGCCCAGTACTTC. This sequence joins TRBV13 and TRBJ2-5; TRBD1 aligns across 7 bases. Germline trimming cut 5 bases from V and 9 bases from J; bases unmatched to any gene: 9. The germline V gene encodes CDR1 PRHDT and CDR2 FYEKMQ (reference sequence). The CDR3 spans 13 residues.

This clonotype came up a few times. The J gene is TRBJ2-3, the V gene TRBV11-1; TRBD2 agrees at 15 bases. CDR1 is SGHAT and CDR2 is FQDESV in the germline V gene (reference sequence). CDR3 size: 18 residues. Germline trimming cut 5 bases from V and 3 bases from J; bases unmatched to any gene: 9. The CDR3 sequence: CASSPSRTSGGATDTQYF. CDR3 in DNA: TGTGCCAGCAGCCCATCTCGGACTAGCGGGGGGGCAACAGATACGCAGTATTTT.

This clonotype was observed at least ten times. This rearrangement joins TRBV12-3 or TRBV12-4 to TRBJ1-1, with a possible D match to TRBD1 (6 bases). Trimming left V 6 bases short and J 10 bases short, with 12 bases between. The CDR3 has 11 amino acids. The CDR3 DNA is TGTGCCAGCAGACCTCAGGGGACAGCTTTCTTT. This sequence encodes CASRPQGTAFF.

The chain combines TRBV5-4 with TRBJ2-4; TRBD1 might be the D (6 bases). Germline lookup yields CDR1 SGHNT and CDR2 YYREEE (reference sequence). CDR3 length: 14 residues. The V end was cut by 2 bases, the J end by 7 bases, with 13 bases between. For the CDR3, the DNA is TGTGCCAGCAGCTTTTGGGGGCTAGGGAACATTCAGTACTTC. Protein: CASSFWGLGNIQYF.

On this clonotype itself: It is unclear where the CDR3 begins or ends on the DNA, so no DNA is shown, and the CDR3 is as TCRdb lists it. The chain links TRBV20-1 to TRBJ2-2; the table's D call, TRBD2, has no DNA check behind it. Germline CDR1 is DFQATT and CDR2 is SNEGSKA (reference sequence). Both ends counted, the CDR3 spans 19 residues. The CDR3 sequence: CSARDPCEAGVEHRGAVFF.

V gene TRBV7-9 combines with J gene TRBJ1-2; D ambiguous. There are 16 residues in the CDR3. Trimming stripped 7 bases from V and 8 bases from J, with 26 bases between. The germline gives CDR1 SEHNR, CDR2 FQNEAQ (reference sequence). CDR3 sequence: CASTLVAAGSRVGYTF. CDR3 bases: TGTGCCAGCACCCTCGTGGCGGCCGGAAGCCGGGTGGGCTACACCTTC.

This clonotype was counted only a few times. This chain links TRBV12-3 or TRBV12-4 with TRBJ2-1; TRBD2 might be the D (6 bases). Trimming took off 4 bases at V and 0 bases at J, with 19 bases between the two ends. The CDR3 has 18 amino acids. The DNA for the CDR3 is TGTGCCAGCAGTTCAAGGACGGGAGAGGTGAACTCCTACAATGAGCAGTTCTTC. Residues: CASSSRTGEVNSYNEQFF.

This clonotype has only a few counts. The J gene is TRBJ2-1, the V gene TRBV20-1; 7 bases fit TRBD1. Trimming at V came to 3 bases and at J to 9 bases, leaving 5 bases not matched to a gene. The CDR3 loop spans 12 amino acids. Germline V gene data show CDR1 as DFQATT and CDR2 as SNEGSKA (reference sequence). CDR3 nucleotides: TGCAGTGCTAGTCTTAGGACAGGTGAGCAGTTCTTC. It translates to CSASLRTGEQFF.

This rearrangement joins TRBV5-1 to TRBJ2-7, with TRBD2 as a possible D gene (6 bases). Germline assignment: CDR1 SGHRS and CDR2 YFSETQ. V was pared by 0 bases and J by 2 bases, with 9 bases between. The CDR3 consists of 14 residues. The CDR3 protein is CASSLGDSAYEQYV. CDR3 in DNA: TGCGCCAGCAGCTTGGGGGACTCTGCCTACGAGCAGTACGTC.

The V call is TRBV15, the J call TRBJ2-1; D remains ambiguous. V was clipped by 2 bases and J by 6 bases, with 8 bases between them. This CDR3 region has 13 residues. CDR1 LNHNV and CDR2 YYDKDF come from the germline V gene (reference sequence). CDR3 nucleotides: TGTGCCACCAGCAGACCCCTGGCCAATGAGCAGTTCTTC. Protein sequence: CATSRPLANEQFF. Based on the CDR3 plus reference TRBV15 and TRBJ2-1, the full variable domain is DAMVIQNPRYQVTQFGKPVTLSCSQTLNHNVMYWYQQKSSQAPKLLFHYYDKDFNNEADTPDNFQSRRPNTSFCFLDIRSPGLGDTAMYLCATSRPLANEQFFGPGTRLTVL.

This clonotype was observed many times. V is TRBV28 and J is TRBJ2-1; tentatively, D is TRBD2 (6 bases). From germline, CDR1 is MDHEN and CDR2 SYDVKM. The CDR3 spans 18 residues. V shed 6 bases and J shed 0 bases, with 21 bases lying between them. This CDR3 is CASSWGTLLISSYNEQFF. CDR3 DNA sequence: TGTGCCAGCAGCTGGGGGACTCTCTTAATTAGCTCCTACAATGAGCAGTTCTTC. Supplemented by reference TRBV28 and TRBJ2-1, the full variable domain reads DVKVTQSSRYLVKRTGEKVFLECVQDMDHENMFWYRQDPGLGLRLIYFSYDVKMKEKGDIPEGYSVSREKKERFSLILESASTNQTSMYLCASSWGTLLISSYNEQFFGPGTRLTVL.

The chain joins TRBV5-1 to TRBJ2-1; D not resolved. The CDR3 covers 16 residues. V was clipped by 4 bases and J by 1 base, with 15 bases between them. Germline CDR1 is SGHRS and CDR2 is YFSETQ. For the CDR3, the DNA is TGCGCCAGCAGCCCCGACCTCCCTGGATCCTACAATGAGCAGTTCTTC. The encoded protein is CASSPDLPGSYNEQFF. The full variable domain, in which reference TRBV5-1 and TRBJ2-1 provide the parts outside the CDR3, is KAGVTQTPRYLIKTRGQQVTLSCSPISGHRSVSWYQQTPGQGLQFLFEYFSETQRNKGNFPGRFSGRQFSNSRSEMNVSTLELGDSALYLCASSPDLPGSYNEQFFGPGTRLTVL.

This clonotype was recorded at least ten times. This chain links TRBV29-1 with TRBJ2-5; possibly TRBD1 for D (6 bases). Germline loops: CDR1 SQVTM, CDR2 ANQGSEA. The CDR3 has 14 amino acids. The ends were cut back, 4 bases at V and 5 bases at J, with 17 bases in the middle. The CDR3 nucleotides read TGCAGCGTTGGGCTACCCACGAGGGGGGAGACCCAGTACTTC. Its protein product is CSVGLPTRGETQYF.

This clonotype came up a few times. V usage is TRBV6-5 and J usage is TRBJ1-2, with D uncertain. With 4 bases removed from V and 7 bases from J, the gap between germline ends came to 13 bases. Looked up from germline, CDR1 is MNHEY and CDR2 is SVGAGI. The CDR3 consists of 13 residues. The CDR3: CASSSRGTSGYTF. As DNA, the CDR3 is TGTGCCAGCAGTTCTCGGGGTACTAGTGGCTACACCTTC.

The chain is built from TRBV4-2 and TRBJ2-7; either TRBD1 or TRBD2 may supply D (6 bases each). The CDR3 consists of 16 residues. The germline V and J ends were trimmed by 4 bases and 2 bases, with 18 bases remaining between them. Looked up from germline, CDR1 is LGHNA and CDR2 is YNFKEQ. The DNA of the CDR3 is TGTGCCAGCAGCCGGGTTGGGGGCGGGGATCCCTACGAGCAGTACTTC. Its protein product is CASSRVGGGDPYEQYF.

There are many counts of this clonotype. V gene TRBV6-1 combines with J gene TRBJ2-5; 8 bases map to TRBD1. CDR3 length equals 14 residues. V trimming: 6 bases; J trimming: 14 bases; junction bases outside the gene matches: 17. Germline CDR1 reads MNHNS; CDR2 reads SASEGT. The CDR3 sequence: CASRPRTGLKIEYF. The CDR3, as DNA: TGTGCCAGCAGACCCAGGACAGGGCTAAAAATCGAATACTTC.

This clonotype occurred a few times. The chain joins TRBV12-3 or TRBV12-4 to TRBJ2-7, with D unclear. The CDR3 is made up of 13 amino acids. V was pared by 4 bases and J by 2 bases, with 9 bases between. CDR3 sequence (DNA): TGTGCCAGCAGTTCTCAGATACCCTACGAGCAGTACTTC. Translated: CASSSQIPYEQYF.

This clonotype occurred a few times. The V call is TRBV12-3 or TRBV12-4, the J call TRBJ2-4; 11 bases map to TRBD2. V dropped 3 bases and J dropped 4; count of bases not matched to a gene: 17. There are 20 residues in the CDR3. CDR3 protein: CASSFWLAGGHKVPKNIQYF. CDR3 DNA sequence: TGTGCCAGCAGTTTTTGGCTAGCGGGGGGACACAAGGTCCCTAAAAACATTCAGTACTTC.